Sequencing of this TCR beta chain was carried out in a study of T-cell memory formation after mild COVID-19 (dated by TCRdb to 2020 to 2022). Regarding the complete study: TCR sequence clusters from the two donors were largely donor specific. In a couple of donors, T-cell clones that expanded and contracted after mild COVID-19 were followed by sequencing TCRalpha and TCRbeta repertoires longitudinally. Two young, previously healthy adult volunteers made up the cohort, one male and one female.

Sequencing relied on an Illumina NovaSeq 6000. TCRalpha and TCRbeta cDNA libraries were built by 5'RACE with constant-segment primers, adding sample barcodes and unique molecular identifiers. RNA was extracted from every sample with Trizol reagent. Amplification of the libraries took two PCR steps, and the second step added a second sample barcode plus Illumina TruSeq adapters. Sequencing of the libraries was done on an Illumina NovaSeq, producing 2 x 150 bp paired-end reads. Concerning the study's data processing: The reads were demultiplexed and collapsed into UMI-guided consensus sequences using migec v1.2.7. Using mixcr v2.1.11, UMI consensuses were aligned to TRA and TRB V and J templates and then assembled into clonotypes. Clonotypes were classified as expanded or contracted when called significant by both edgeR and NoisET, with noise models trained on biological replicates. For edgeR calls, a false discovery rate-adjusted p below 0.01 and a log2 fold-change threshold of 1 were applied. As an exploratory analysis of dynamics, PCA with hierarchical clustering was applied to max-normalized trajectories of the 1000 most abundant clonotypes. Each responding clone was given a CD4 or CD8 phenotype based on the CD4+ and CD8+ repertoires, which had been sequenced separately. The raw public reads went through TCRdb reprocessing: fastp at Q25, MiXCR clone calling, in-frame beta chains kept. For every CDR3 protein sequence, its rows merge into one entry that carries the most common genes and DNA. These V and J calls rely on TCRdb rather than the paper's analysis. Counted in this sample were 380,000 or so distinct CDR3 sequences; 14% of them appeared once. Roughly a fifth of the sample comes from the top ten.

Looking up the germline V gene yields CDR1 SGHTA and CDR2 FQGNSA. The CDR3 measures 14 amino acids from cysteine to phenylalanine. Only CDR3 DNA remains: 42 bases, in frame from the first base. V is pared back by 10 bases and J by 7 bases, with 20 bases lying between the germline termini. PBMCs were isolated by Ficoll-Paque density gradient centrifugation. This clonotype came up many times. This receptor's antigen is unknown. No base quality information exists; no much larger clone differs at one position. Here is what the overall study found, with its caveats: Only a couple of mild cases were covered in the study, and larger cohorts including severe cases with pre-infection samples were considered necessary. From day 15 to 85, contracting clones showed balanced CD4/CD8 phenotypes, whereas a second wave of clones that expanded from day 15 to 37 leaned towards CD4+. SARS-CoV-2 specificity was not confirmed for the second-wave clones peaking on day 37. Contracting CD4+ clones were located mainly in the CM and EM memory subsets, whereas CD8+ clones were found to be enriched in EMRA. Some responding clones were detected in pre-infection memory, which suggested that pre-existing cross-reactive memory T cells had joined the SARS-CoV-2 response.

Specimen: PBMCs or a T cell subset sorted from them (not recorded which). This TCR was sampled from a man between 18 and 35 years old who had mild COVID-19 (a few samples of this study predate the infection). The sample titles of this study are shuffled in the database, so cell type and time point are left out; the donor was told from shared clones. The chain is assembled from TRBV7-2 and TRBJ1-5; perhaps TRBD1 is the D gene, with 5 bases matching. The nucleotide sequence reads TGTGCCACCGGTCAGGGATCCCACGGACAGCCCCAGCATTTT. Translated, it gives CATGQGSHGQPQHF.